In this sample, the clone carrying this T cell receptor (beta chain) turned up a few times. The antigen remains undetermined. The data are from a study of metastatic and nonmetastatic thyroid tumors. Study as a whole: Malignant thyroid and benign thyroid patients provided blood and tumor or nodule tissue whose repertoires were compared. General observations from the study: The study reportedly found significantly higher TCR beta diversity in malignant thyroid tumors than benign nodules, in blood and tumor.

Each patient went into thyroid surgery without having received any treatment. The V end lost 8 bases, the J end lost 2 bases, and 16 bases lay between the germline ends. The germline V gene has CDR1 MNHEY and CDR2 SVGAGI. The CDR3 length is 14 residues. Original data processing: In papillary thyroid cancer, a distant-metastasis classifier was built using CDR3 differences across clinicopathological groups. MiXCR was used by TCRdb to re-call the PCR reads. V and J calls and clone size were set by TCRdb, not the authors. The sample includes roughly 35,000 clones, roughly 15% of them seen just once. V is TRBV6-5 and J is TRBJ2-7; no clear D. This TCR came from a female donor with papillary thyroid cancer or a benign thyroid nodule (not recorded which). Some clones in this sample may be carry-over from other donors' samples. The source material was blood. CDR3 nucleotide sequence: TGTGCCAGCGGCTACCGGTACAGTGCCTACGAGCAGTACTTC. It translates to CASGYRYSAYEQYF.